These T cell receptor beta chains were read from a single sample in a study of cytomegalovirus exposure and HLA in healthy donors. Measured with immunoSEQ multiplex PCR; TCRdb has only the in-frame clones, and not every one. Of about 160,000 clones listed, 80% were seen once; the top ten hold 4% to 5.5%. Sequenced input: PBMCs. All receptors come from a young man in good health and CMV-seronegative. Each CDR3 is given with its conserved first and last residue. D genes are given only for firm matches. Where a row states a size, it is once, few, many or the class of an expanded clone; other rows omit it.

D gene: -; J gene: TRBJ2-7; clone size: few; V gene: TRBV30; CDR3 protein: CAWSFGGTDYEQYF; CDR3 DNA: TGTGCCTGGAGTTTCGGCGGGACAGACTACGAGCAGTACTTC
D gene: -; J gene: TRBJ2-5; clone size: -; V gene: TRBV28; CDR3 protein: CASSFGLTQETQYF; CDR3 DNA: TGTGCCAGCAGTTTCGGACTGACTCAAGAGACCCAGTACTTC
D gene: TRBD1; J gene: TRBJ1-3; clone size: -; V gene: TRBV11-2; CDR3 protein: CASSLLGGQVSGNTIYF; CDR3 DNA: TGTGCCAGCAGCTTATTAGGGGGACAGGTGTCTGGAAACACCATATATTTT
D gene: -; J gene: TRBJ2-1; clone size: -; V gene: TRBV20-1; CDR3 protein: CSARITYPFF; CDR3 DNA: TGCAGTGCTAGGATAACTTATCCGTTCTTC
D gene: TRBD1; J gene: TRBJ1-3; clone size: few; V gene: TRBV5-4; CDR3 protein: CASSFPGTAPGNTIYF; CDR3 DNA: TGTGCCAGCAGCTTTCCCGGGACAGCACCGGGAAACACCATATATTTT
D gene: TRBD2; J gene: TRBJ2-5; clone size: -; V gene: TRBV7-2; CDR3 protein: CASGPGWGGRETQYF; CDR3 DNA: TGTGCCAGCGGGCCAGGGTGGGGGGGTCGGGAGACCCAGTACTTC
D gene: -; J gene: TRBJ1-1; clone size: few; V gene: TRBV19; CDR3 protein: CASSEGRGGNTEAFF; CDR3 DNA: TGTGCCAGTAGCGAGGGAAGGGGGGGGAACACTGAAGCTTTCTTT
D gene: -; J gene: TRBJ1-1; clone size: -; V gene: TRBV7-9; CDR3 protein: CASSIPPGEAVPEAFF; CDR3 DNA: TGTGCCAGCAGCATTCCTCCGGGCGAAGCGGTTCCTGAAGCTTTCTTT
D gene: TRBD1; J gene: TRBJ2-5; clone size: -; V gene: TRBV7-8; CDR3 protein: CASSLGRQGVKETQYF; CDR3 DNA: TGTGCCAGCAGCTTAGGGCGTCAGGGGGTAAAAGAGACCCAGTACTTC
D gene: -; J gene: TRBJ2-5; clone size: -; V gene: TRBV11-2; CDR3 protein: CASSLFDSRKETQYF; CDR3 DNA: TGTGCCAGCAGCTTGTTCGACTCCCGAAAAGAGACCCAGTACTTC
D gene: TRBD2; J gene: TRBJ2-7; clone size: -; V gene: TRBV27; CDR3 protein: CASSFSWTSGTYEQYF; CDR3 DNA: TGTGCCAGCAGTTTCTCCTGGACTAGCGGAACCTACGAGCAGTACTTC
D gene: TRBD2; J gene: TRBJ2-2; clone size: -; V gene: TRBV25-1; CDR3 protein: CASWRPGTSGLNTGELFF; CDR3 DNA: TGTGCCAGCTGGAGACCCGGGACTAGCGGGCTGAACACCGGGGAGCTGTTTTTT
D gene: -; J gene: TRBJ2-7; clone size: -; V gene: TRBV6-1; CDR3 protein: CASSEADSFSYEQYF; CDR3 DNA: TGTGCCAGCAGTGAAGCCGACAGTTTCTCCTACGAGCAGTACTTC
D gene: TRBD2; J gene: TRBJ2-1; clone size: -; V gene: TRBV15; CDR3 protein: CATSRALLAGGREQFF; CDR3 DNA: TGTGCCACCAGCAGGGCCCTTCTAGCGGGGGGCCGCGAGCAGTTCTTC
D gene: TRBD1; J gene: TRBJ1-2; clone size: -; V gene: TRBV28; CDR3 protein: CASSIPGQGFGVIEGYTF; CDR3 DNA: TGTGCCAGCAGTATACCGGGACAGGGGTTTGGGGTAATAGAGGGCTACACCTTC
D gene: -; J gene: TRBJ1-1; clone size: -; V gene: TRBV4-3; CDR3 protein: CASSQGTENTEAFF; CDR3 DNA: TGCGCCAGCAGCCAAGGGACAGAGAACACTGAAGCTTTCTTT
D gene: TRBD2; J gene: TRBJ2-7; clone size: few; V gene: TRBV5-1; CDR3 protein: CASSPGPRGGRRYEQYF; CDR3 DNA: TGCGCCAGCAGCCCCGGGCCCCGGGGGGGCAGAAGGTACGAGCAGTACTTC
D gene: -; J gene: TRBJ2-7; clone size: few; V gene: TRBV5-1; CDR3 protein: CASSKGDYEQYF; CDR3 DNA: TGCGCCAGCAGCAAGGGGGACTACGAGCAGTACTTC
D gene: -; J gene: TRBJ1-2; clone size: few; V gene: TRBV4-3; CDR3 protein: CASSQDVGGYGYTF; CDR3 DNA: TGCGCCAGCAGCCAAGATGTGGGGGGCTATGGCTACACCTTC
D gene: TRBD1; J gene: TRBJ1-3; clone size: -; V gene: TRBV2; CDR3 protein: CASSPRTGGNTIYF; CDR3 DNA: TGTGCCAGCAGCCCCCGGACAGGCGGAAACACCATATATTTT
D gene: -; J gene: TRBJ2-3; clone size: once; V gene: TRBV11-3; CDR3 protein: CASSPRAGGTDTQYF; CDR3 DNA: TGTGCCAGCAGCCCCCGGGCAGGGGGCACAGATACGCAGTATTTT
D gene: -; J gene: TRBJ1-1; clone size: -; V gene: TRBV28; CDR3 protein: CASSFMAEQNTEAFF; CDR3 DNA: TGTGCCAGCAGTTTTATGGCAGAACAGAACACTGAAGCTTTCTTT
D gene: -; J gene: TRBJ2-1; clone size: -; V gene: TRBV4-1; CDR3 protein: CASSQARLVEQFF; CDR3 DNA: TGCGCCAGCAGCCAAGCGCGACTTGTAGAGCAGTTCTTC
D gene: -; J gene: TRBJ1-6; clone size: -; V gene: TRBV5-6; CDR3 protein: CASSFLDRGSYNSPLHF; CDR3 DNA: TGTGCCAGCAGCTTTTTGGACCGGGGCTCCTATAATTCACCCCTCCACTTT
D gene: -; J gene: TRBJ1-6; clone size: few; V gene: TRBV7-8; CDR3 protein: CASSPRDNYNSPLHF; CDR3 DNA: TGTGCCAGCAGCCCCCGGGACAACTATAATTCACCCCTCCACTTT
D gene: TRBD1; J gene: TRBJ2-1; clone size: -; V gene: TRBV5-5; CDR3 protein: CASSRLDRAGEQFF; CDR3 DNA: TGTGCCAGCAGCCGGCTGGACAGGGCTGGTGAGCAGTTCTTC
D gene: -; J gene: TRBJ2-6; clone size: -; V gene: TRBV2; CDR3 protein: CASTGSASGANVLTF; CDR3 DNA: TGTGCCAGCACCGGTAGTGCCTCTGGGGCCAACGTCCTGACTTTC
D gene: -; J gene: TRBJ2-3; clone size: -; V gene: TRBV7-2; CDR3 protein: CASSSLDTQYF; CDR3 DNA: TGTGCCAGCAGCTCTCTGGATACGCAGTATTTT
D gene: TRBD1; J gene: TRBJ1-2; clone size: -; V gene: TRBV27; CDR3 protein: CASSPLGQGGYGYTF; CDR3 DNA: TGTGCCAGCAGCCCCCTGGGACAGGGAGGATACGGCTACACCTTC
D gene: -; J gene: TRBJ1-2; clone size: -; V gene: TRBV10-3; CDR3 protein: CALSPGSGYTF; CDR3 DNA: TGTGCCTTGTCCCCGGGTAGTGGCTACACCTTC
D gene: TRBD1; J gene: TRBJ1-2; clone size: -; V gene: TRBV9; CDR3 protein: CASSVTGTGLLGGYTF; CDR3 DNA: TGTGCCAGCAGCGTTACGGGGACAGGGTTGTTGGGTGGCTACACCTTC
D gene: TRBD1; J gene: TRBJ2-1; clone size: -; V gene: TRBV15; CDR3 protein: CATSREGTGGLSDEQFF; CDR3 DNA: TGTGCAACCAGCAGAGAGGGGACAGGGGGCTTGAGCGATGAGCAGTTCTTC
D gene: -; J gene: TRBJ1-1; clone size: -; V gene: TRBV5-4; CDR3 protein: CASSPWTAVNTEAFF; CDR3 DNA: TGTGCCAGCAGCCCATGGACAGCGGTGAACACTGAAGCTTTCTTT
D gene: -; J gene: TRBJ1-2; clone size: -; V gene: TRBV28; CDR3 protein: CASSLPGGGYGYTF; CDR3 DNA: TGTGCCAGCAGTTTACCGGGCGGGGGCTATGGCTACACCTTC
D gene: TRBD2; J gene: TRBJ2-7; clone size: -; V gene: TRBV7-9; CDR3 protein: CASSSGGLSYEQYF; CDR3 DNA: TGTGCCAGCAGCTCGGGGGGGCTCTCCTACGAGCAGTACTTC
D gene: -; J gene: TRBJ1-1; clone size: -; V gene: TRBV6-1; CDR3 protein: CASSEGIARNTEAFF; CDR3 DNA: TGTGCCAGCAGTGAAGGAATTGCGAGGAACACTGAAGCTTTCTTT
D gene: -; J gene: TRBJ1-1; clone size: once; V gene: TRBV5-1; CDR3 protein: CASSFLESNTEAFF; CDR3 DNA: TGCGCCAGCAGCTTCCTTGAGTCGAACACTGAAGCTTTCTTT
D gene: -; J gene: TRBJ2-3; clone size: few; V gene: TRBV27; CDR3 protein: CASSIIGLGLTQYF; CDR3 DNA: TGTGCCAGCAGCATTATCGGACTGGGTCTGACGCAGTATTTT
D gene: TRBD2; J gene: TRBJ2-7; clone size: -; V gene: TRBV29-1; CDR3 protein: CSATSGTRTYEQYF; CDR3 DNA: TGCAGCGCAACTAGCGGGACTAGGACCTACGAGCAGTACTTC
D gene: TRBD1; J gene: TRBJ1-5; clone size: -; V gene: TRBV7-2; CDR3 protein: CASSLTGGLQPQHF; CDR3 DNA: TGTGCCAGCAGCTTAACAGGGGGCTTACAGCCCCAGCATTTT
D gene: -; J gene: TRBJ2-1; clone size: -; V gene: TRBV6-1; CDR3 protein: CASSRRGPYYNEQFF; CDR3 DNA: TGTGCCAGCAGTCGGCGAGGGCCCTACTACAATGAGCAGTTCTTC
D gene: -; J gene: TRBJ2-1; clone size: -; V gene: TRBV6-1; CDR3 protein: CASSERWASGTPKFF; CDR3 DNA: -
D gene: TRBD2; J gene: TRBJ2-3; clone size: -; V gene: TRBV27; CDR3 protein: CASRAGAPDTQYF; CDR3 DNA: TGTGCCAGCCGAGCGGGAGCCCCAGATACGCAGTATTTT
D gene: TRBD1; J gene: TRBJ2-7; clone size: -; V gene: TRBV5-6; CDR3 protein: CASSLGDRDEQYF; CDR3 DNA: TGTGCCAGCAGCTTGGGAGACAGGGACGAGCAGTACTTC
D gene: TRBD2; J gene: TRBJ2-1; clone size: -; V gene: TRBV18; CDR3 protein: CASSPAAGESKNEQFF; CDR3 DNA: TGTGCCAGCTCACCCGCAGCGGGAGAAAGTAAGAATGAGCAGTTCTTC